This T cell receptor beta chain was profiled in a study of blood T cell repertoires in COVID-19. For the study at large: The study drew acute and convalescent COVID-19 samples from the United States, Italy and Spain. The analysed material was cDNA or gDNA that came from T cells, B-cell-depleted T cells, or PBMCs.

In the authors' methods: Amplification from reference gene primers served as the basis for estimated nucleated cell counts. The repertoire was sequenced with immunoSEQ multiplex PCR; TCRdb's copy has only in-frame clones and lacks some. Clone size and V and J calls were adopted from that table, with D and trimming inferred from the DNA. The sample holds about 87,000 clones, about nine tenths seen once. The sequence derives from an elderly woman with acute or convalescent COVID-19. Sample: peripheral blood.

CDR3 nucleotides: TGCGCCAGCAGCTTCCTGGACAGGGGGGACTATGGCTACACCTTC. Translated, it gives CASSFLDRGDYGYTF. The chain carries TRBV5-1 and TRBJ1-2, with 10 positions matching TRBD1. J lost 3 bases, V lost 2 bases, and 4 bases had no gene match. The CDR3 is 15 amino acids. Germline assignment: CDR1 SGHRS and CDR2 YFSETQ.